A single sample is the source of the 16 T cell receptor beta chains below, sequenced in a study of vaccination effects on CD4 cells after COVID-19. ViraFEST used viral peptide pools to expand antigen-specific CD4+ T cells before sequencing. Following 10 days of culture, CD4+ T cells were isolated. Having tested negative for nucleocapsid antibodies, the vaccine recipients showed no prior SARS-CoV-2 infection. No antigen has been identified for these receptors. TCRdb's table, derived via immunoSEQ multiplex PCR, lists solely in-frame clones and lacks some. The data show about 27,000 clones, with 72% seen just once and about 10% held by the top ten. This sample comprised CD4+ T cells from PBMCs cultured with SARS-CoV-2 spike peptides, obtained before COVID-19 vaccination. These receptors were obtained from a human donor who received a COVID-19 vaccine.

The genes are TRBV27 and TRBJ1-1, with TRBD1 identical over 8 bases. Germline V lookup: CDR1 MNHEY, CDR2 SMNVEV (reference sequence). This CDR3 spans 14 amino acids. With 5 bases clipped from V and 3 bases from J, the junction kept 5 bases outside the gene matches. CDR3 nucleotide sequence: TGTGCCAGCAGTGCTCAGGGGGCCGACACTGAAGCTTTCTTT. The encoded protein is CASSAQGADTEAFF.

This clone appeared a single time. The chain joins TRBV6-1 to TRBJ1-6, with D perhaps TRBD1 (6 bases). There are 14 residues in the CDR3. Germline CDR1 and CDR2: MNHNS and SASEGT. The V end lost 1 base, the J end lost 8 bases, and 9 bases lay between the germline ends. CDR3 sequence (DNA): TGTGCCAGCAGTGAAGGGGGGCTGTATTCACCCCTCCACTTT. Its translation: CASSEGGLYSPLHF.

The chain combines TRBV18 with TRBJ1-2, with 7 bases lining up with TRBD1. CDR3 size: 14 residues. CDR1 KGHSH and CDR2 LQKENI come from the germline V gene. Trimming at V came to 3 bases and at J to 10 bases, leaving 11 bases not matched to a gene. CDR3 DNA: TGTGCCAGCTCACCCTCAACCACAGGGGCCTTCTACACCTTC. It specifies CASSPSTTGAFYTF. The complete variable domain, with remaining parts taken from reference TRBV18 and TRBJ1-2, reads NAGVMQNPRHLVRRRGQEARLRCSPMKGHSHVYWYRQLPEEGLKFMVYLQKENIIDESGMPKERFSAEFPKEGPSILRIQQVVRGDSAAYFCASSPSTTGAFYTFGSGTRLTVV.

In DNA form, the CDR3 reads TGTGCCAGCAGCCTTTGGACTAGCGGGATAGGGGATGAGCAGTTCTTC. Translated, it gives CASSLWTSGIGDEQFF. The rearrangement uses TRBV14 and TRBJ2-1; the match to TRBD2 covers 12 bases. V trimming: 4 bases; J trimming: 8 bases; junction bases outside the gene matches: 9. CDR1 and CDR2 (germline): SGHDN, FVKESK. The CDR3 totals 16 residues.

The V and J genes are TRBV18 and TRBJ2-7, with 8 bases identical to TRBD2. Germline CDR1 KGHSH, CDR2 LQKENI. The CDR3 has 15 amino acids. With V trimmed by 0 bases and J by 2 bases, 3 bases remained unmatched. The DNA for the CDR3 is TGTGCCAGCTCACCACCGGCAGCGGGAGCCTACGAGCAGTACTTC. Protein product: CASSPPAAGAYEQYF.

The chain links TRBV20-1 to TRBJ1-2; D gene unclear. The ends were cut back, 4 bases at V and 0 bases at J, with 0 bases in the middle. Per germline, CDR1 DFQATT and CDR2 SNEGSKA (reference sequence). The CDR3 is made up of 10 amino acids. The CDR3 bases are TGCAGTGCTACTAACTATGGCTACACCTTC. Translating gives CSATNYGYTF.

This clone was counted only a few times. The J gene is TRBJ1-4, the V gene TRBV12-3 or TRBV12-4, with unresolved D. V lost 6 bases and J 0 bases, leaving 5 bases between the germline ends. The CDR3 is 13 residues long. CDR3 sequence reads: CASSLATNEKLFF. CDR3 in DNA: TGTGCCAGCAGCCTAGCAACTAATGAAAAACTGTTTTTT.

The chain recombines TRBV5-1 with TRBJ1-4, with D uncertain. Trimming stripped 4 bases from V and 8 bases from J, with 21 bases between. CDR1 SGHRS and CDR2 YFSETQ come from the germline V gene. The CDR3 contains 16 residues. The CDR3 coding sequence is TGCGCCAGCAGCATACGTGGCCCCGCCGAGGGAGAAAAACTGTTTTTT. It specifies CASSIRGPAEGEKLFF.

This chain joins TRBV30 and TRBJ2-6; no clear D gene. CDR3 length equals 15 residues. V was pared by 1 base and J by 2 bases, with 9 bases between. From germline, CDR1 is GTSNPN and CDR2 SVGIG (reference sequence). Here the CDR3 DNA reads TGTGCCTGGAGTGAAAAGCCTGCTGGGGCCAACGTCCTGACTTTC. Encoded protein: CAWSEKPAGANVLTF.

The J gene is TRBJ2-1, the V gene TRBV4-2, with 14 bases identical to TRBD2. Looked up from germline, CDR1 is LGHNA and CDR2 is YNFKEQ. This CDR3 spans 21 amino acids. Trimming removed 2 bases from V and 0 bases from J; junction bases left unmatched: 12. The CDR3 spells CASSQLTSGRVTYGSYNEQFF. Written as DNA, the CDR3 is TGTGCCAGCAGCCAATTGACTAGCGGGAGGGTAACTTACGGCTCCTACAATGAGCAGTTCTTC.

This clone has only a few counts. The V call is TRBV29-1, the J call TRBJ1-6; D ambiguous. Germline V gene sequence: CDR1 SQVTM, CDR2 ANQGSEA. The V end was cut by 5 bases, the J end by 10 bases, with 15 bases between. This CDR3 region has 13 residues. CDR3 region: CSVRAELKSPLHF. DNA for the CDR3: TGCAGCGTTCGAGCCGAACTGAAATCACCCCTCCACTTT.

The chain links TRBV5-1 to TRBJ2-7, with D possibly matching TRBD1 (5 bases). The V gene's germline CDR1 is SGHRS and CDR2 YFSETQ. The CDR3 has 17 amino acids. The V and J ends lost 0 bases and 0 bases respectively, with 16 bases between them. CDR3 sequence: CASSLAYLGRDSYEQYF. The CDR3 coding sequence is TGCGCCAGCAGCTTGGCCTACCTAGGCAGGGACTCCTACGAGCAGTACTTC.

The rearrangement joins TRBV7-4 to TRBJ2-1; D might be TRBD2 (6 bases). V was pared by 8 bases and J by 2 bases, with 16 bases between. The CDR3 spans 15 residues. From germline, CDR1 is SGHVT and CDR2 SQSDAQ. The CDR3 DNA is TGTGCCAGCCCTCACGGGGGAGCTACCTACAATGAGCAGTTCTTC. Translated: CASPHGGATYNEQFF.

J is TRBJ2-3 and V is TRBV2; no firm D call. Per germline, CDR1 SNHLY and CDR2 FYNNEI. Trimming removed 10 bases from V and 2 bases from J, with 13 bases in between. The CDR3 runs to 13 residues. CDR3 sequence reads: CATQTPFTDTQYF. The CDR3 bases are TGTGCCACTCAGACTCCTTTCACAGATACGCAGTATTTT.

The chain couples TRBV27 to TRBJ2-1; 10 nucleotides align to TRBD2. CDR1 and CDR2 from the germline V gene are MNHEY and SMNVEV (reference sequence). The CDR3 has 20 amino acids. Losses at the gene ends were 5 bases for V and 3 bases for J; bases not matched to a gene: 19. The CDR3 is CASSPRGGTISGGIYNEQFF. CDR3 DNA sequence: TGTGCCAGCAGTCCGCGAGGGGGGACCATTAGCGGGGGGATCTACAATGAGCAGTTCTTC.

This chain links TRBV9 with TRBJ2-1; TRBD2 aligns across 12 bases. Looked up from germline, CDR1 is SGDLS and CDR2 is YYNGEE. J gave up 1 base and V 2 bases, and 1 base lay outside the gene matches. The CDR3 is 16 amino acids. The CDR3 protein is CASSVGTSGSYNEQFF. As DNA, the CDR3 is TGTGCCAGCAGCGTCGGGACTAGCGGGTCCTACAATGAGCAGTTCTTC.